This T cell receptor (beta chain) was documented in a study of T cell repertoires in cytomegalovirus infection. Study-wide background: Selection of CMV epitopes for the study included recently identified HLA-C-restricted and well-studied HLA-B-restricted ones. Evidence of both CMV infection and a matching HLA type came from public TCR beta signatures. Findings and limits, study-wide: The cumulative frequency of public TCR beta families distinguished individuals who carried CMV together with the relevant HLA. There were HLA-C-restricted CMV-specific TCR beta clonotypes dominating the ex vivo response.

This CDR3 is built from 15 residues. Trimming took 6 bases from V and 2 from J; bases not matched to a gene: 4. On this clonotype itself: Its antigen remains unidentified.

MiXCR was run by TCRdb on the reads, yielding one entry per CDR3 protein. The repertoire consists of 360,000 or so distinct CDR3 sequences, with roughly 36% occurring once and the leading ten covering 13%. The gene calls are TRBV12-3 or TRBV12-4 and TRBJ2-5, with TRBD2 identical over 12 bases. Material: cultured PBMCs, obtained from culture after CMV antigen stimulation. The sequence derives from a human donor in good health (CMV status not recorded). Some clones in this sample may be carry-over from other donors' samples. CDR3 DNA sequence: TGTGCCAGCAGAGCCGGGACTAGCGGGCAAGAGACCCAGTACTTC. Residues: CASRAGTSGQETQYF.